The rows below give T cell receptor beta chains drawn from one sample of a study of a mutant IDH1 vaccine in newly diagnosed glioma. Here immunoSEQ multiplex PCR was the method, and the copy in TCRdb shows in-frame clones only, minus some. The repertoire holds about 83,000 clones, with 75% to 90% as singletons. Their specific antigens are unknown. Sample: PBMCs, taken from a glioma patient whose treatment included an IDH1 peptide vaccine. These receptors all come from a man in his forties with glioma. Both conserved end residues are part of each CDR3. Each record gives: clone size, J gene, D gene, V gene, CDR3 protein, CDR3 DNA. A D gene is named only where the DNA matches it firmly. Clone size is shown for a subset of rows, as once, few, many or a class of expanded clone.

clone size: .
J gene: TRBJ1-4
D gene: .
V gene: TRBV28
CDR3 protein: CASSLENRWYEKLFF
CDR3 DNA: TGTGCCAGCAGTTTAGAGAACAGGTGGTATGAAAAACTGTTTTTT

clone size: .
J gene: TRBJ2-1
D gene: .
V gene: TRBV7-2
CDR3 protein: CASSPRGGTRVRGNEQFF
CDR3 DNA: TGTGCCAGCAGCCCCCGAGGCGGGACCCGAGTTCGGGGCAATGAGCAGTTCTTC

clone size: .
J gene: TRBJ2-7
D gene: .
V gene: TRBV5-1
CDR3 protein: CASSLTGNYEQYF
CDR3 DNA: TGCGCCAGCAGCTTAACAGGGAACTACGAGCAGTACTTC

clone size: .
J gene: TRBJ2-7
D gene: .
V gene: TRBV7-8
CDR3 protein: CASTVNPAGLSYEQYF
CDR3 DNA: TGTGCCAGCACGGTAAACCCCGCAGGTTTGTCCTACGAGCAGTACTTC

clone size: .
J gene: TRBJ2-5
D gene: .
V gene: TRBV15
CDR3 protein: CATPRPGRTVQETQYF
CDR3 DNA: TGTGCCACCCCCCGACCCGGACGTACCGTCCAAGAGACCCAGTACTTC

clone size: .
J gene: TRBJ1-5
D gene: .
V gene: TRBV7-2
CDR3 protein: CASSSDMVQPQHF
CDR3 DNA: TGTGCCAGCAGCTCCGACATGGTTCAGCCCCAGCATTTT

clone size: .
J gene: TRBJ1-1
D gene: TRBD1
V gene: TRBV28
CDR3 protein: CASSPPGVGQGGTEAFF
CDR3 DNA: TGTGCCAGCAGTCCGCCTGGGGTAGGACAGGGGGGTACTGAAGCTTTCTTT

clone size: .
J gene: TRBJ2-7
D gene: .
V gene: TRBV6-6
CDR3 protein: CVHSGGSSHEQYF
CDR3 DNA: TGTGTCCACTCAGGAGGGTCTTCACACGAGCAGTACTTC

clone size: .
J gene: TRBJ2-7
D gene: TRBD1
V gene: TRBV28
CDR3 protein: CASSWTGEAYEQYF
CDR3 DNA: TGTGCCAGCAGTTGGACAGGGGAAGCCTACGAGCAGTACTTC

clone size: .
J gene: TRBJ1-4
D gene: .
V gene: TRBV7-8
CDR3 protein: CASSFLREKLFF
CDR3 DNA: TGTGCCAGCAGCTTTCTAAGGGAAAAACTGTTTTTT

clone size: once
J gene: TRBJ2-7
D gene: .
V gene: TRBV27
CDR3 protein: CASSFRKGEQYF
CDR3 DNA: TGTGCCAGCAGTTTTAGAAAAGGCGAGCAGTACTTC

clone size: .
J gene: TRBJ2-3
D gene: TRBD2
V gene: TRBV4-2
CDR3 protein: CASSQEASGGVADTQYF
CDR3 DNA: TGTGCCAGCAGCCAAGAGGCTAGCGGGGGGGTAGCAGATACGCAGTATTTT

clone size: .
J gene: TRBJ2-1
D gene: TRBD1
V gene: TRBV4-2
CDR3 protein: CASSQFSTGTGEDEQFF
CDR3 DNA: TGTGCCAGCAGCCAGTTCAGTACCGGGACAGGAGAAGATGAGCAGTTCTTC

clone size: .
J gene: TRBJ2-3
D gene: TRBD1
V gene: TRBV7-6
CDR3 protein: CASSLATGSTDTQYF
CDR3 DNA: TGTGCCAGCAGCTTGGCGACAGGGTCCACAGATACGCAGTATTTT

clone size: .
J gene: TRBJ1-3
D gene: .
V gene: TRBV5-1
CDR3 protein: CASSLDSRGNTIYF
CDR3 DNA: TGCGCCAGCAGCTTGGACAGCCGAGGAAACACCATATATTTT

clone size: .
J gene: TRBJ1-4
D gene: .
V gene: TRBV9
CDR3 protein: CASSDSGGDGELFF
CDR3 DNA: TGTGCCAGCAGCGACAGCGGGGGTGATGGGGAACTGTTTTTT

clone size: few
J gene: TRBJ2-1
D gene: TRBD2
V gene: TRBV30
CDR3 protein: CAWSVAWLKRERGEQFF
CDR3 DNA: TGTGCCTGGAGTGTAGCCTGGTTGAAGCGGGAGCGGGGTGAGCAGTTCTTC

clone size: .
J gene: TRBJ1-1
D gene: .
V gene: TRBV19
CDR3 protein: CASKRDPGMNTEAFF
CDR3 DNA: TGTGCCAGTAAACGGGATCCGGGCATGAACACTGAAGCTTTCTTT

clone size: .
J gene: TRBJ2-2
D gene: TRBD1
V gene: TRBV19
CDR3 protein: CASSRRQGGTGELFF
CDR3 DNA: TGTGCCAGTAGTAGACGACAGGGTGGAACCGGGGAGCTGTTTTTT

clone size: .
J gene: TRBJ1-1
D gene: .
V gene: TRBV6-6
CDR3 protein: CASTKGNRQENTEAFF
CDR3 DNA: TGTGCCAGCACCAAAGGGAACCGCCAAGAGAACACTGAAGCTTTCTTT

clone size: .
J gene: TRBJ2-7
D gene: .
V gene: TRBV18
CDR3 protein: CASSQIGGASYEQYF
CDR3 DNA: TGTGCCAGCTCACAAATTGGAGGGGCTTCCTACGAGCAGTACTTC

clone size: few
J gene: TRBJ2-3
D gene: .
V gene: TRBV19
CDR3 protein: CASSISPGDTQYF
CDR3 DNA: TGTGCCAGTAGTATCTCCCCGGGGGATACGCAGTATTTT

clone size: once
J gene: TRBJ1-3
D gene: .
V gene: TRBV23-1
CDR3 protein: CASSRSVFSGNTIYF
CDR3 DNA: TGCGCCAGCAGTCGGTCAGTCTTCTCTGGAAACACCATATATTTT

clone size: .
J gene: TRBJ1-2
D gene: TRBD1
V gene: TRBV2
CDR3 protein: CASRWGQGGYGYTF
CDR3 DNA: TGTGCCAGCAGATGGGGACAGGGAGGGTATGGCTACACCTTC

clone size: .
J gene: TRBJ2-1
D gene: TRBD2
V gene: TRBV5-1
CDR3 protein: CASSFQRGDYNEQFF
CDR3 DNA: TGCGCCAGCAGCTTTCAGCGGGGCGATTACAATGAGCAGTTCTTC

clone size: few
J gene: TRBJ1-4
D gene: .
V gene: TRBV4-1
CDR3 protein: CASSVEENEKLFF
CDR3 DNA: TGCGCCAGCAGCGTAGAGGAGAATGAAAAACTGTTTTTT

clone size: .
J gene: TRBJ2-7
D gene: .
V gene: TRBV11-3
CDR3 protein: CASSNGPSEQYF
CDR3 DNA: TGTGCCAGCAGCAACGGACCAAGCGAGCAGTACTTC

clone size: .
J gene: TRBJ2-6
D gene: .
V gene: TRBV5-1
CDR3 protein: CASSLLSGANVLTF
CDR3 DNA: TGCGCCAGCAGCCTCCTCTCTGGGGCCAACGTCCTGACTTTC

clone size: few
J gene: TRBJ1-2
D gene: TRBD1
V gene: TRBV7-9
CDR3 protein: CASSLIPGGDYGYTF
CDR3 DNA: TGTGCCAGCAGCTTAATTCCAGGGGGCGACTATGGCTACACCTTC

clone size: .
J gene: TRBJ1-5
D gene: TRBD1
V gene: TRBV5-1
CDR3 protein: CASSKTGAGQPQHF
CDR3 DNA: TGCGCCAGCAGCAAGACAGGGGCCGGTCAGCCCCAGCATTTT

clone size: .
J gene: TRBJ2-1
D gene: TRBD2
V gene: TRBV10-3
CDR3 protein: CAITTGLVGNEQFF
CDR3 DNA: TGTGCCATCACCACTGGACTAGTCGGCAATGAGCAGTTCTTC

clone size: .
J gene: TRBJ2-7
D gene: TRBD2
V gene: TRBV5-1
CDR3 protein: CASSPGQAGDYEQYF
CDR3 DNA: TGCGCCAGCAGCCCGGGGCAAGCGGGGGATTACGAGCAGTACTTC

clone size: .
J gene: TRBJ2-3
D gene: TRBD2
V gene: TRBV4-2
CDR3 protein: CASSQGPSGYTDTQYF
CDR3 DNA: TGTGCCAGCAGCCAAGGCCCTAGCGGCTACACAGATACGCAGTATTTT

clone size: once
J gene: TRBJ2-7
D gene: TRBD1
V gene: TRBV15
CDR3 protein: CATSSDRDNRDEQYF
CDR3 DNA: TGTGCCACCAGCAGCGACAGGGACAACAGGGACGAGCAGTACTTC

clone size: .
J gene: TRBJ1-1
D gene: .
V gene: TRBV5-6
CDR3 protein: CASSPPGFTEAFF
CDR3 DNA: TGTGCCAGCAGCCCACCAGGGTTCACTGAAGCTTTCTTT

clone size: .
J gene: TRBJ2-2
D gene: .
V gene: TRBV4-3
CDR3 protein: CASSQETGGGLGTGELFF
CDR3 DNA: TGCGCCAGCAGCCAAGAAACGGGTGGGGGACTCGGCACCGGGGAGCTGTTTTTT

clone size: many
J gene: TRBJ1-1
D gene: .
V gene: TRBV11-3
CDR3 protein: CASSLGGNTEAFF
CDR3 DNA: TGTGCCAGCAGCTTAGGAGGGAACACTGAAGCTTTCTTT

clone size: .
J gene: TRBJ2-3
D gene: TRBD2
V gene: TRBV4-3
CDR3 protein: CASSRRTSGTDTQYF
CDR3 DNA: TGCGCCAGCAGCCGAAGGACTAGCGGGACAGATACGCAGTATTTT

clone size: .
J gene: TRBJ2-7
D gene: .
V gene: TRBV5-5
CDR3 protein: CASTRTPSSYEQYF
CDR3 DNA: TGTGCCAGCACCCGGACGCCCAGCTCCTACGAGCAGTACTTC

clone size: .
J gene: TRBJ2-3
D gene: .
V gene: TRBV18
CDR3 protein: CASSLAAVEDTQYF
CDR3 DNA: TGTGCCAGCTCACTAGCGGCCGTGGAAGATACGCAGTATTTT

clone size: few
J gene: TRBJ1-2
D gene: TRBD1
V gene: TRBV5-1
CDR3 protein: CASSTGGAYIYGYTF
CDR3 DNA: TGCGCCAGCAGCACAGGGGGCGCGTACATCTATGGCTACACCTTC

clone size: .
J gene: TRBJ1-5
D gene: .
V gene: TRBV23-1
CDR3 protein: CASSPNRVNQPQHF
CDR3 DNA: TGCGCCAGCAGTCCTAACAGGGTTAATCAGCCCCAGCATTTT

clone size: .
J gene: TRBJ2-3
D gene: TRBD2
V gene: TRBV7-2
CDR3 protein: CASSPLAGMADTQYF
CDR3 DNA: TGTGCCAGCAGCCCCCTAGCGGGGATGGCAGATACGCAGTATTTT

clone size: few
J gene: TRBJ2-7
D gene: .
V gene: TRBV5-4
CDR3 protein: CASSWKDGYEQYF
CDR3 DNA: TGTGCCAGCAGCTGGAAGGACGGCTACGAGCAGTACTTC

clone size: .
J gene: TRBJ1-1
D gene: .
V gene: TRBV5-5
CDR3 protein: CASSPGRRNTEAFF
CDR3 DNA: TGTGCCAGCAGCCCCGGTCGGCGGAACACTGAAGCTTTCTTT

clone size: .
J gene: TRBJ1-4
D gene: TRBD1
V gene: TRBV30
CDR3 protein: CAWERQGSVGKLFF
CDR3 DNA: TGTGCCTGGGAACGACAGGGTTCTGTCGGGAAACTGTTTTTT